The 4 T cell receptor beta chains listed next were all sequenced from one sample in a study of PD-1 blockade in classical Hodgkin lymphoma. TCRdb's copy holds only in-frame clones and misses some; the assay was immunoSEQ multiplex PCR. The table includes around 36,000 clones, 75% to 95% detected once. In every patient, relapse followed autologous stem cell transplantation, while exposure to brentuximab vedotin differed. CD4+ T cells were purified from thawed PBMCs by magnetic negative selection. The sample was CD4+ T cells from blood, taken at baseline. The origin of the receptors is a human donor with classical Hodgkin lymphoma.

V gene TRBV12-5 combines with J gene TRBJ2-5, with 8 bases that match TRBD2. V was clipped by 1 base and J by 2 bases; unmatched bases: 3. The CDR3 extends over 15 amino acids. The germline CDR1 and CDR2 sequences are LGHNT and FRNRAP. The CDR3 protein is CASGLGSSGQETQYF. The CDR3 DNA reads TGTGCTAGTGGTTTGGGGTCTAGCGGGCAAGAGACCCAGTACTTC.

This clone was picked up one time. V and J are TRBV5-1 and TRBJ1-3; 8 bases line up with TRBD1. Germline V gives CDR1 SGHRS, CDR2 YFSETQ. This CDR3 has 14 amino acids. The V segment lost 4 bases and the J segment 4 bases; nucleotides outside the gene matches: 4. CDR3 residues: CASSETGAGNTIYF. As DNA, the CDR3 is TGCGCCAGCAGCGAGACAGGGGCGGGAAACACCATATATTTT.

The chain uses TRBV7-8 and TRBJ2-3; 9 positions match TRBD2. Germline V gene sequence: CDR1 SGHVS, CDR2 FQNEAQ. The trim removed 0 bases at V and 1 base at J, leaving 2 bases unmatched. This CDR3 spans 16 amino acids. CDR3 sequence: CASSLAGGRGTDTQYF. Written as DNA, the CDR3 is TGTGCCAGCAGCTTAGCTGGCGGGAGGGGCACAGATACGCAGTATTTT.

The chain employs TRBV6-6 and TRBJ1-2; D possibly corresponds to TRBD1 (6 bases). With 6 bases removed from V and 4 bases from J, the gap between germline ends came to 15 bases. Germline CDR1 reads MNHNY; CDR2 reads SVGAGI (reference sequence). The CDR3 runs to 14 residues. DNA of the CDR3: TGTGCCAGCAGCTTCGCAGGGGAGGTCTATGGCTACACCTTC. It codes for CASSFAGEVYGYTF.